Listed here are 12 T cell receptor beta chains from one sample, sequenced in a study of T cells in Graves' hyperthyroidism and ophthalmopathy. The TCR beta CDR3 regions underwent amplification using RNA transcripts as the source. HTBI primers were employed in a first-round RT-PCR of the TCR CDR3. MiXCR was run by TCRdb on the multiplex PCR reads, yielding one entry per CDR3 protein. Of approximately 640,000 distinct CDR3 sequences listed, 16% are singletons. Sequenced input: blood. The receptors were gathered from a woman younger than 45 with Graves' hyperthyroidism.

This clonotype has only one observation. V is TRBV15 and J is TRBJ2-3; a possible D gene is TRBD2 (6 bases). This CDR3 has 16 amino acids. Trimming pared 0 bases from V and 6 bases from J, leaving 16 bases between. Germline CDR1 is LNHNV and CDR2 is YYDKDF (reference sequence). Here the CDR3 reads CATSRDPALAGDTQYF. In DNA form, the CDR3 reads TGTGCCACCAGCAGAGATCCAGCACTAGCTGGTGATACGCAGTATTTT.

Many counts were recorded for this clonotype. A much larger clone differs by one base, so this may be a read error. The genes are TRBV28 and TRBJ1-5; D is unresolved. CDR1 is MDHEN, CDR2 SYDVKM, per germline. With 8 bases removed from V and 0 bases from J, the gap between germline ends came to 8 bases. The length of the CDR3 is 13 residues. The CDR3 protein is CASRWDSNQPQHF. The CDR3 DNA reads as TGTGCCAGCCGCTGGGATAGCAATCAGCCCCAGCATTTT.

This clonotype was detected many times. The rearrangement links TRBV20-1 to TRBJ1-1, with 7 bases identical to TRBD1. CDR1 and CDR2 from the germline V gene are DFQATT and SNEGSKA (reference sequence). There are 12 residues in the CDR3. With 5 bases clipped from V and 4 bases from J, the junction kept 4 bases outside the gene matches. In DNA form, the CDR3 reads TGCAGTGCTTTCGACAGGGCCACTGAAGCTTTCTTT. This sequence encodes CSAFDRATEAFF.

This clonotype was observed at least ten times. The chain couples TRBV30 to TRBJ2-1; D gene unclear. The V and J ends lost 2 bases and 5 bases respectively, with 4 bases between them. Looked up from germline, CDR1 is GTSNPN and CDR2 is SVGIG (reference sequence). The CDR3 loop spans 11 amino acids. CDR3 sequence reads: CAWSTNNEQFF. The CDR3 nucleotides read TGTGCCTGGAGTACGAACAATGAGCAGTTCTTC. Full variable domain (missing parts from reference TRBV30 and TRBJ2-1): SQTIHQWPATLVQPVGSPLSLECTVEGTSNPNLYWYRQAAGRGLQLLFYSVGIGQISSEVPQNLSASRPQDRQFILSSKKLLLSDSGFYLCAWSTNNEQFFGPGTRLTVL.

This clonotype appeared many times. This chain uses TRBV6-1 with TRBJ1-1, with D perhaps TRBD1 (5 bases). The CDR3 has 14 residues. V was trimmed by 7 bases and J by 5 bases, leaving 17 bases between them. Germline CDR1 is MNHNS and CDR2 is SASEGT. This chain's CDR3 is CASKTSGKRTEAFF. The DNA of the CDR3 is TGTGCCAGCAAAACCTCAGGGAAGAGAACTGAAGCTTTCTTT.

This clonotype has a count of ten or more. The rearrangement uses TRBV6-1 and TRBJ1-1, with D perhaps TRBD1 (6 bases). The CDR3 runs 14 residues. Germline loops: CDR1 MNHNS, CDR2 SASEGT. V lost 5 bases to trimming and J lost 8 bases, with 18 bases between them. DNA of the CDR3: TGTGCCAGCAGTTACGGGACACGTTTTGTGGAAGCTTTCTTT. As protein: CASSYGTRFVEAFF.

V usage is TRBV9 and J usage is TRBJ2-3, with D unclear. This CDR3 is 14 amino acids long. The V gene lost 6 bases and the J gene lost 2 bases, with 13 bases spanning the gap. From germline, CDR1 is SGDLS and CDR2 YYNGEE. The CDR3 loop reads CASKGRTSTDTQYF. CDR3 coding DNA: TGTGCCAGCAAGGGCCGGACCTCCACAGATACGCAGTATTTT.

The CDR3 region has the DNA TGCAGCGTTTATACAGGGGGAAGTGTAGCTTTCTTT. Its translation is CSVYTGGSVAFF. This chain uses TRBV29-1 with TRBJ1-1, with TRBD1 matching 8 bases. Trimming cost V 5 bases and J 10 bases; bases outside gene matches: 9. Germline CDR1 is SQVTM and CDR2 is ANQGSEA. The CDR3 spans 12 residues.

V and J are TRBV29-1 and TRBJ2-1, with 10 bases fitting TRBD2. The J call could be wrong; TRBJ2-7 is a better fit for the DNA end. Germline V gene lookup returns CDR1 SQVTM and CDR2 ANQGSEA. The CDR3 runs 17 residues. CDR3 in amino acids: CSVDPGLAVSSYNEQYF. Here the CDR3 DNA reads TGCAGCGTTGACCCCGGACTAGCGGTAAGCTCCTACAACGAGCAGTACTTC.

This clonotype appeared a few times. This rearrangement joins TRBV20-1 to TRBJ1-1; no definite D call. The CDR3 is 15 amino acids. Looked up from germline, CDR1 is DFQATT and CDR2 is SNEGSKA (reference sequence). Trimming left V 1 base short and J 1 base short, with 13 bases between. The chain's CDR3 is CSARGLEGRNTEAFF. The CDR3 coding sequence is TGCAGTGCTAGAGGCTTAGAGGGCAGGAACACTGAAGCTTTCTTT.

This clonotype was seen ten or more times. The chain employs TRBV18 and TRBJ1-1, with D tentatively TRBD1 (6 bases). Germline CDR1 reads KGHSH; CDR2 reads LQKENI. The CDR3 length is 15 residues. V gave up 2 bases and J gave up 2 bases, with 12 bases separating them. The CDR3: CASSPGRTVNTEAFF. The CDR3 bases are TGTGCCAGCTCACCAGGACGGACAGTTAACACTGAAGCTTTCTTT.

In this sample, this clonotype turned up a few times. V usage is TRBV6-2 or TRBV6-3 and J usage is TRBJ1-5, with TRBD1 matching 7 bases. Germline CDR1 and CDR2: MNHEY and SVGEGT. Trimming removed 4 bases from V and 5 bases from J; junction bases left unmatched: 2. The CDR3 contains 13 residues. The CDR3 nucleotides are TGTGCCAGCAGTTTTGGGACAGATCAGCCCCAGCATTTT. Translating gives CASSFGTDQPQHF.